The entry below describes one T cell receptor beta chain. Its antigen is as yet unknown. The source of the sample is a study of OX40 agonist ivuxolimab in advanced cancers. Study information: Each patient was given ivuxolimab into a vein every 2 weeks, at 0.01 to 10 mg/kg. Regarding the study as a whole: Low clonal expansion, among the lowest seen, marked partial responders at 0.1-3.0 mg/kg. At 0.1 to 3.0 mg/kg and by week 6, CD4+ and CD8+ T cells in the blood had expanded clonally.

Germline V gene data show CDR1 as KGHSH and CDR2 as LQKENI. This CDR3 region has 15 residues. V dropped 2 bases and J dropped 3 bases, with 10 bases sitting between them. Profiling relied on immunoSEQ multiplex PCR, and the TCRdb table lists in-frame clones only, not all of them. The sample contains tens of thousands of clones, about 90% of which appear only once. The material sequenced was CD4+ or CD8+ T cells sorted from blood, taken in a trial of the OX40 agonist ivuxolimab. The origin of this receptor is an adult with an advanced solid tumor such as melanoma, head and neck, liver or kidney cancer. The gene calls are TRBV18 and TRBJ2-2; D possibly corresponds to TRBD1 (5 bases). The CDR3 DNA reads as TGTGCCAGCTCACCATTGTTAGGGGACACCGGGGAGCTGTTTTTT. It specifies CASSPLLGDTGELFF. Based on the CDR3 plus reference TRBV18 and TRBJ2-2, the full variable domain is NAGVMQNPRHLVRRRGQEARLRCSPMKGHSHVYWYRQLPEEGLKFMVYLQKENIIDESGMPKERFSAEFPKEGPSILRIQQVVRGDSAAYFCASSPLLGDTGELFFGEGSRLTVL.